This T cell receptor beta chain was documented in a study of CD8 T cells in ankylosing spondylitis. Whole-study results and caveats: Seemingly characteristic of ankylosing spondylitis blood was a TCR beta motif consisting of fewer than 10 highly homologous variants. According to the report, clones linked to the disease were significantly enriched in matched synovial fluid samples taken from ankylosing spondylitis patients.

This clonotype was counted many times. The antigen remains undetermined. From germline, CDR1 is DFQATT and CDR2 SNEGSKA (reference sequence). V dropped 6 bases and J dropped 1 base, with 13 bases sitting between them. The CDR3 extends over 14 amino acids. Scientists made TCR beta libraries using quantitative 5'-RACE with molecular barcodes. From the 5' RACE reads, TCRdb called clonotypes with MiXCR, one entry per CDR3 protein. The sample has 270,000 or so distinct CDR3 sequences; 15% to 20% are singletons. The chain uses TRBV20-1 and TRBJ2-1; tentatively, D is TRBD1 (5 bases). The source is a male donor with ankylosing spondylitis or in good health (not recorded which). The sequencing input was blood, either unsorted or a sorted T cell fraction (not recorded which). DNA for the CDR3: TGCAGTGCAACTGGGGCTAGATCCTACAATGAGCAGTTCTTC. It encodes CSATGARSYNEQFF.